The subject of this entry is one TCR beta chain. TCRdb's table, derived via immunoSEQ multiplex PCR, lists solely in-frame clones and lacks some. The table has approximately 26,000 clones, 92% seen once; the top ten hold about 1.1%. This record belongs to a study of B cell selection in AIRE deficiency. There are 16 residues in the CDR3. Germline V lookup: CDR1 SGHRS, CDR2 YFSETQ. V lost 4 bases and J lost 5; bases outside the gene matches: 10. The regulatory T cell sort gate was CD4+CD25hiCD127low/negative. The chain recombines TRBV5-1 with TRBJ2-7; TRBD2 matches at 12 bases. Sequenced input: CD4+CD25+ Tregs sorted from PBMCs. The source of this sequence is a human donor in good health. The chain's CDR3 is CASSPSSGGAFHEQYF. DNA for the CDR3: TGCGCCAGCAGCCCATCTAGCGGGGGGGCCTTCCACGAGCAGTACTTC.